The subject of this entry is one T cell receptor (beta chain). No antigen is known for it. No qualities accompany the bases; no much larger clone lies one base away. These data come from a study of T cell responses to AZD1222 COVID-19 vaccine (dated by TCRdb to the early 2020s). Broadly, across the study: A total of about 230 trial participants underwent TCR sequencing, of whom some 210 received two doses of AZD1222 and 26 received two doses of the MenACWY control vaccine. Trial participants were enrolled by age into 18-55, 56-69 and 70-plus year subgroups, with approximately 160, 26 and 62 TCR-sequenced participants respectively. General conclusions and limits of the study: Nearly half of unique spike-specific TCRs reportedly recognized epitopes outside regions mutated in the B.1.351 and B.1.1.7 variants. No day 14 peak-response samples were available, so repertoires were characterized only after the peak T cell response. In the small 56-69-year group, the increase in depth fell short of significance, most likely because of low power. A significant rise in spike-specific TCR breadth and depth was observed after two AZD1222 doses relative to day 0 and relative to MenACWY recipients. Only six AZD1222 recipients were SARS-CoV-2 seropositive at baseline, limiting conclusions about previously exposed vaccinees. CD4 TCRs associated with the vaccine covered the entire spike protein, and the dominant responses were in regions 160-218 and 743-854. Participants were mostly white British, with more females than males. The authors suggested clonal diversity may have been underestimated.

The CDR3 regions of human TCRbeta chains were analyzed by immunosequencing. Per the authors' processing: TCRs in the repertoires were compared against a reference library of SARS-CoV-2-specific TCRs that had been generated with the MIRA antigen-specificity platform. Breadth was defined as the fraction of unique TCRs that were SARS-CoV-2-associated. Depth was defined as the fraction of total T cells that were SARS-CoV-2-associated. Using the MIRA data, each spike-specific TCR was mapped to the spike region that the TCR reacts to and placed in a CD4 or CD8 class. Log10-transformed breadth and depth values were compared by one-way ANOVA with Sidak's multiple comparisons tests. TCRdb stores this immuneACCESS table with in-frame sequences only. Part of the clones is absent; in the studies checked, under half of the shortfall reflects unresolved V genes, and no reason is known for the rest. V, J and clone size were drawn from that table, and D and trimming were deduced from the DNA. This sample holds about 120,000 clones; almost 95% were observed only once. Of the sample, roughly 1.6% is held by the ten largest clones.

Read against the paper, the sample's time point label means: about 28 days (+/-7) after the second vaccine dose. AZD1222 recipients given second doses at about 4 weeks or at about 12 weeks were pooled, since spike-specific TCR depth and breadth were not found to differ between the two schedules. The vaccinee samples were drawn from two UK trials, COV001 and COV002, one of which was a single-blind randomized controlled phase 2/3 trial testing AZD1222 (ChAdOx1 nCoV-19) in healthy adults. Trial participant PBMC samples were collected at day 0 and day 28 after the second dose for TCRbeta chain sequencing. The CDR3 runs 11 amino acids, cysteine and phenylalanine included. The kept DNA is CDR3 alone, 33 bases in frame from the first base. V loses 8 bases, J loses 3 bases, and the germline ends lie 5 bases apart. Taken from the germline V gene (reference sequence), the CDR1 and CDR2 loops are MNHEY and SMNVEV.

The chain is made from TRBV27 and TRBJ1-5, with the D segment identity uncertain. The TCR sequence derives from an adult who received the AZD1222 COVID-19 vaccine. Sequenced material: peripheral blood, taken 28 days after the second AZD1222 dose. The CDR3 protein sequence reads: CASGINQPQHF. In nucleotide form, the sequence is TGTGCCAGCGGGATCAATCAGCCCCAGCATTTT.